A single sample gave rise to the 24 T cell receptor beta chains below, sequenced in a study of somatic mutations in cytotoxic T cells in rheumatoid arthritis. The repertoire was sequenced with immunoSEQ multiplex PCR; TCRdb's copy has only in-frame clones and lacks some. Of more than 15,000 clones detected, 65% to 70% appear once; the ten largest clones hold more than 15%. The material sequenced was CD8+ T cells sorted from blood. The origin of the receptors is an adult with rheumatoid arthritis.

This chain uses TRBV19 with TRBJ2-1; D is perhaps TRBD2 (7 bases). Deletions cut 6 bases from V and 7 bases from J, with 16 bases between. Per germline, CDR1 LNHDA and CDR2 SQIVND (reference sequence). The CDR3 runs to 14 residues. This CDR3 reads CASRLGGGPNEQFF. The CDR3 DNA reads TGTGCCAGTAGACTAGGGGGGGGGCCAAATGAGCAGTTCTTC.

The chain uses TRBV9 and TRBJ2-6; D is unresolved. The V gene's germline CDR1 is SGDLS and CDR2 YYNGEE. The V gene lost 0 bases and the J gene lost 2 bases, with 6 bases spanning the gap. The CDR3 is 15 residues long. CDR3 DNA sequence: TGTGCCAGCAGCGTAGAAGGGACTGGGGCCAACGTCCTGACTTTC. It is translated as CASSVEGTGANVLTF.

With respect to this clone: A read error may be the cause here, since a much bigger clone is one base away. Other DNA sequences in the sample encode the same CDR3. V gene TRBV5-6 combines with J gene TRBJ2-5; D remains unclear. V lost 0 bases and J lost 3, with 0 bases in between. CDR3 length: 11 residues. Germline values: CDR1 SGHDT, CDR2 YYEEEE. CDR3 in amino acids: CASSLEETQYF. The CDR3 nucleotides are TGTGCCAGCAGCTTGGAAGAGACCCAGTACTTC.

Remarks on this clone: Other nucleotide sequences from this sample produce the same CDR3. The rearrangement joins TRBV4-1 to TRBJ1-5, with TRBD1 matching over 8 bases. The CDR3 has 15 amino acids. Germline V gene lookup returns CDR1 MGHRA and CDR2 YSYEKL. Unmatched junction bases numbered 5, after V lost 0 bases and J lost 7 bases. CDR3 sequence: CASSQDRGLGQPQHF. CDR3 coding DNA: TGCGCCAGCAGCCAAGACAGGGGGCTGGGGCAGCCCCAGCATTTT.

The rearrangement joins TRBV9 to TRBJ2-1; a weak D match, TRBD2 (6 bases). Germline CDR1 SGDLS, CDR2 YYNGEE. The CDR3 consists of 19 residues. The V and J ends lost 7 bases and 4 bases respectively, with 30 bases between them. Here the CDR3 reads CASGRRVLASMVGYNEQFF. CDR3 DNA sequence: TGTGCCAGCGGACGGAGGGTGTTAGCCTCGATGGTTGGGTACAATGAGCAGTTCTTC.

The chain is built from TRBV29-1 and TRBJ2-5; 9 nucleotides agree with TRBD1. The germline CDR1 and CDR2 sequences are SQVTM and ANQGSEA. CDR3 length equals 13 residues. Trimming at V came to 2 bases and at J to 7 bases, leaving 5 bases not matched to a gene. The CDR3 nucleotides read TGCAGCGTTGAAACAGGGGGCGAGGGGACCCAGTACTTC. It translates to CSVETGGEGTQYF.

V gene TRBV6-5 combines with J gene TRBJ2-5, with TRBD1 identical over 8 bases. In germline, CDR1 is MNHEY, CDR2 SVGAGI. CDR3 length: 15 amino acids. J gave up 1 base and V 2 bases, and 3 bases lay outside the gene matches. The CDR3 region has the DNA TGTGCCAGCAGTTACCGGGACAGGTCCCAAGAGACCCAGTACTTC. It codes for CASSYRDRSQETQYF.

The V call is TRBV27, the J call TRBJ1-2, with 7 bases matching TRBD1. Germline loops: CDR1 MNHEY, CDR2 SMNVEV (reference sequence). The CDR3 extends over 14 amino acids. J gave up 7 bases and V 4 bases, and 9 bases lay outside the gene matches. The DNA of the CDR3 is TGTGCCAGCAGTTGGGGGACAGCCCTCTCTGGCTACACCTTC. Residues: CASSWGTALSGYTF.

This clone occurred a few times. The CDR3 is CASRRLGFWSPLHF. In DNA, the CDR3 is TGTGCAAGTCGCCGCTTGGGGTTTTGGTCACCCCTCCACTTT. V is TRBV12-2 and J is TRBJ1-6. TRBV12-2 is a recognized pseudogene. This CDR3 has 14 amino acids.

The gene calls are TRBV5-1 and TRBJ2-3, with D possibly matching TRBD2 (5 bases). Trimming cost V 0 bases and J 0 bases, with 20 bases left between them. Germline assignment: CDR1 SGHRS and CDR2 YFSETQ. The CDR3 is 19 amino acids. CDR3 nucleotides: TGCGCCAGCAGCTTGGAGGGCCTGACTACACCGATTAGCACAGATACGCAGTATTTT. It codes for CASSLEGLTTPISTDTQYF.

As concerns this clone: Other DNA sequences in the same sample also yield this CDR3. The chain employs TRBV28 and TRBJ1-1; no clear D. V was clipped by 6 bases and J by 1 base, with 3 bases between them. The CDR3 is 11 amino acids. The germline V gene has CDR1 MDHEN and CDR2 SYDVKM. The CDR3 coding sequence is TGTGCCAGCAGACGGAACACTGAAGCTTTCTTT. It encodes CASRRNTEAFF.

The J gene is TRBJ2-7, the V gene TRBV19; D is perhaps TRBD2 (6 bases). CDR3 size: 14 residues. V was pared by 3 bases and J by 2 bases, with 11 bases between. Germline-derived CDR1 and CDR2 are LNHDA and SQIVND (reference sequence). The CDR3 sequence is CASSIGGVAYEQYF. The CDR3, as DNA: TGTGCCAGTAGTATTGGAGGGGTTGCCTACGAGCAGTACTTC.

The genes are TRBV29-1 and TRBJ2-6; perhaps TRBD1 as D (6 bases). This CDR3 is 14 amino acids long. The germline V gene has CDR1 SQVTM and CDR2 ANQGSEA. The V end lost 3 bases, the J end lost 4 bases, and 10 bases lay between the germline ends. Here the CDR3 reads CSVEGDKGANVLTF. In DNA, the CDR3 is TGCAGCGTTGAGGGGGACAAAGGGGCCAACGTCCTGACTTTC.

This clone was found a few times. The chain recombines TRBV5-6 with TRBJ2-7; a possible D gene is TRBD1 (6 bases). Trimming took 4 bases from V and 4 from J, leaving 12 bases between them. The CDR3 runs to 13 residues. Germline loops: CDR1 SGHDT, CDR2 YYEEEE. The CDR3 nucleotides read TGTGCCAGCAGCCAAGGGACACTGTACGAGCAGTACTTC. Encoded protein: CASSQGTLYEQYF.

The CDR3 loop reads CASSYSIAAEPQHF. The CDR3 region has the DNA TGTGCCAGCAGTTACTCGATTGCCGCAGAGCCCCAGCATTTT. This sequence joins TRBV6-6 and TRBJ1-5; no clear D. Germline CDR1 MNHNY, CDR2 SVGAGI (reference sequence). The CDR3 is 14 amino acids. V lost 0 bases and J lost 8, with 11 bases in between.

The V and J genes are TRBV30 and TRBJ2-1, with a weak D call TRBD2 (5 bases). V was clipped by 5 bases and J by 3 bases, with 23 bases between them. The CDR3 runs 17 residues. The V gene's germline CDR1 is GTSNPN and CDR2 SVGIG (reference sequence). Written as DNA, the CDR3 is TGTGCCTGGGAGAGCTTCGAGGCGGGTCTGTTCTACAATGAGCAGTTCTTC. It encodes CAWESFEAGLFYNEQFF.

The V gene is TRBV7-9, the J gene TRBJ2-5; D might be TRBD1 (6 bases). Trimming took 6 bases from V and 2 from J, leaving 19 bases between them. The CDR3 runs to 16 residues. Germline assignment: CDR1 SEHNR and CDR2 FQNEAQ (reference sequence). The CDR3 sequence is CASRSGQSPLQETQYF. CDR3 coding DNA: TGTGCCAGCAGAAGCGGACAGTCTCCATTACAAGAGACCCAGTACTTC.

V and J are TRBV29-1 and TRBJ1-2; 8 bases match TRBD1. Per germline, CDR1 SQVTM and CDR2 ANQGSEA. Germline trimming cut 6 bases from V and 8 bases from J; bases unmatched to any gene: 5. The length of the CDR3 is 11 residues. CDR3 protein: CSVGTGGGYTF. CDR3 nucleotide sequence: TGCAGCGTGGGGACAGGCGGGGGCTACACCTTC.

The rearrangement joins TRBV4-3 to TRBJ1-2; D not resolved. The CDR3 is 14 residues long. The germline V and J ends were trimmed by 0 bases and 3 bases, with 8 bases remaining between them. Germline values: CDR1 LGHNA, CDR2 YSLEER. CDR3 loop: CASSQDSGYYGYTF. CDR3 DNA: TGCGCCAGCAGCCAAGATTCGGGGTACTATGGCTACACCTTC.

In this sample, this clone turned up once. At one boundary the junction diverges from the germline segment, which might be a read error. The chain couples TRBV10-2 to TRBJ2-7; the D is unclear. The CDR3 contains 11 residues. Germline CDR1 and CDR2: WSHSY and SAAADI. DNA for the CDR3: TGCGCCAACAGTGCTCCCTACGAGCAGTACTTC. It is translated as CANSAPYEQYF.

V and J are TRBV5-5 and TRBJ2-1, with 7 positions matching TRBD2. V lost 0 bases to trimming and J lost 9 bases; unmatched junction nucleotides: 3. Germline CDR1 is SGHKS and CDR2 is YYEKEE (reference sequence). The CDR3 is 13 amino acids. The CDR3 reads CASSLGEGLEQFF. CDR3 sequence (DNA): TGTGCCAGCAGCTTGGGGGAGGGCCTTGAGCAGTTCTTC. Full variable domain (rest looked up from reference TRBV5-5 and TRBJ2-1): DAGVTQSPTHLIKTRGQQVTLRCSPISGHKSVSWYQQVLGQGPQFIFQYYEKEERGRGNFPDRFSARQFPNYSSELNVNALLLGDSALYLCASSLGEGLEQFFGPGTRLTVL.

The chain uses TRBV15 and TRBJ2-5; D is tentatively TRBD1 or TRBD2 (5 bases each). Germline V CDR1 and CDR2: LNHNV, YYDKDF (reference sequence). The V gene lost 3 bases and the J gene lost 5 bases, with 13 bases spanning the gap. This CDR3 contains 14 residues. The CDR3 loop reads CATSSGEGVETQYF. CDR3 nucleotide sequence: TGTGCCACCAGCAGCGGGGAAGGGGTCGAGACCCAGTACTTC.

The chain joins TRBV19 to TRBJ2-3, with 10 nucleotides matching TRBD1. V lost 5 bases, J lost 4 bases, and 6 bases stayed unmatched. The CDR3 loop spans 15 amino acids. CDR1 is LNHDA and CDR2 is SQIVND in the germline V gene (reference sequence). The CDR3 sequence: CASSPGTGDPDTQYF. CDR3 coding DNA: TGTGCCAGTAGTCCAGGGACAGGGGACCCAGATACGCAGTATTTT.

This clone has just a few counts. This chain links TRBV2 with TRBJ2-7; no definite D call. The CDR3 sequence is 12 residues long. Germline V gene sequence: CDR1 SNHLY, CDR2 FYNNEI. The V end was cut by 2 bases, the J end by 6 bases, with 8 bases between. This chain's CDR3 is CASSESIVEQYF. The DNA of the CDR3 is TGTGCCAGCAGTGAAAGCATTGTCGAGCAGTACTTC.